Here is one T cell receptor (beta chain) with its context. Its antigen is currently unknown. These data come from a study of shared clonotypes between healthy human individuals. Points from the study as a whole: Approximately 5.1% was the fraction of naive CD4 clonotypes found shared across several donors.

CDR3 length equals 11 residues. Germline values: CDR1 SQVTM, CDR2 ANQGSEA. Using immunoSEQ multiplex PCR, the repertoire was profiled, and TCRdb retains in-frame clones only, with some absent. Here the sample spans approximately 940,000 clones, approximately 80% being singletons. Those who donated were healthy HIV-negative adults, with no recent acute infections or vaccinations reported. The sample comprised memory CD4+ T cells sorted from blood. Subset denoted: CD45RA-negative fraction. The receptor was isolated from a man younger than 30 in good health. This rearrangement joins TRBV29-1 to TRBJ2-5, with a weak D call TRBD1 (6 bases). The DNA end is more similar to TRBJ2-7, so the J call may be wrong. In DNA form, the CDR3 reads TGCAGCGGCGGAAGGGGGAACGAGCAGTACTTC. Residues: CSGGRGNEQYF.